This paragraph reports one T cell receptor beta chain. Its antigen is unidentified. There are 14 residues in the CDR3. J was trimmed by 2 bases and V by 7 bases; bases with no gene match: 6. Germline CDR1 LNHDA, CDR2 SQIVND (reference sequence). This sample stems from a study of T cell responses to AZD1222 COVID-19 vaccine. Study results and caveats: Donor demographics were predominantly white British with a female majority; clonal diversity may be underestimated. Reports indicate that nearly half of spike-specific TCRs are directed at unmutated variant regions. Just a handful of AZD1222 recipients tested seropositive at baseline.

Sequenced by immunoSEQ multiplex PCR; TCRdb stores in-frame clones only, minus some. Of some 200,000 clones in the sample, around 90% were seen once. The source material was peripheral blood, sampled on day 0 of AZD1222 vaccination. This TCR came from an adult in good health. The chain joins TRBV19 to TRBJ1-2; 8 positions agree with TRBD1. The CDR3 loop is CASMGQELNYGYTF. The CDR3 DNA reads as TGTGCCAGTATGGGACAGGAGCTAAACTATGGCTACACCTTC.